These T cell receptor beta chains were read from a single sample in a study of CD8 T cells in ankylosing spondylitis. MiXCR was run by TCRdb on the 5' RACE reads, yielding one entry per CDR3 protein. The sample holds 30,000 to 45,000 distinct CDR3 sequences; 16% are singletons and the top ten take about 45%. The sample was blood. The receptors were gathered from a male donor with ankylosing spondylitis or in good health (not recorded which). Both conserved end residues are part of each CDR3. The D gene is left open where the match is weak. The listing skips clone size in some rows; elsewhere it reads once, few, many or a size class.

D,V,J,size,CDR3,DNA
.,TRBV5-1,TRBJ2-1,few,CASSLVLRRRDEQFF,TGCGCCAGCAGCTTGGTGTTGCGGAGGCGGGATGAGCAGTTCTTC
.,TRBV2,TRBJ2-3,few,CASSIRGGDTQYF,TGTGCCAGCAGTATCAGGGGGGGAGATACGCAGTATTTT
.,TRBV7-9,TRBJ2-3,.,CASSLFGSTDTQYF,TGTGCCAGCAGCTTATTCGGCAGCACAGATACGCAGTATTTT
.,TRBV4-3,TRBJ1-6,few,CASSQDGFRSPLHF,TGCGCCAGCAGCCAAGATGGATTTCGGTCACCCCTCCACTTT
TRBD2,TRBV20-1,TRBJ2-7,many,CSAVKRLARDDEQYF,TGCAGTGCCGTAAAAAGACTAGCCCGAGACGACGAGCAGTACTTC
.,TRBV5-1,TRBJ2-6,.,CASSPGPGANVLTF,TGCGCCAGCAGCCCGGGGCCTGGGGCCAACGTCCTGACTTTC
.,TRBV28,TRBJ1-5,few,CASSLPGGVQPQHF,TGTGCCAGCAGTCTTCCCGGGGGGGTTCAGCCCCAGCATTTT
.,TRBV5-1,TRBJ2-3,many,CASSESTDTQYF,TGCGCCAGCAGCGAAAGCACAGATACGCAGTATTTT
TRBD1,TRBV20-1,TRBJ1-1,.,CSAQTGGPGETEAFF,TGCAGTGCCCAAACAGGGGGACCTGGGGAGACTGAAGCTTTCTTT
.,TRBV2,TRBJ2-2,few,CASSKVGNTGELFF,TGTGCCAGCAGTAAAGTGGGGAACACCGGGGAGCTGTTTTTT
.,TRBV3-1,TRBJ2-7,.,CASSHASSYEQYF,TGTGCCAGCAGCCATGCTAGCTCCTACGAGCAGTACTTC
.,TRBV4-3,TRBJ2-3,.,CASSQDGEDTQYF,TGCGCCAGCAGCCAAGATGGAGAAGATACGCAGTATTTT